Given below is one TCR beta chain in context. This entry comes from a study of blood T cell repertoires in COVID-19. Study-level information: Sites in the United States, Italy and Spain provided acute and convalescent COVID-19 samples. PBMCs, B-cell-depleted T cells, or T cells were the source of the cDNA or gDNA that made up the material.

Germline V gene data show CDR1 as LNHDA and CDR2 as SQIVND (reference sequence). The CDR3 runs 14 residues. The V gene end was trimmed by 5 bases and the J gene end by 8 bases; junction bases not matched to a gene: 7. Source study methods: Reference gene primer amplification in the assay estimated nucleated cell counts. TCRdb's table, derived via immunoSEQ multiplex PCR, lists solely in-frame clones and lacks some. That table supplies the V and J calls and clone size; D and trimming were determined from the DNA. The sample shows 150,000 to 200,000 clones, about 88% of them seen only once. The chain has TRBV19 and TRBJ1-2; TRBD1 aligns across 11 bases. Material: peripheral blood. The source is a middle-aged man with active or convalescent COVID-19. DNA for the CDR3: TGTGCCAGTAGTGGTAGGACAGGGGGCAACGGCTACACCTTC. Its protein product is CASSGRTGGNGYTF.